The 13 T cell receptor beta chains in this list originate from one sample, sequenced in a study of radiotherapy plus CTLA-4 blockade in lung cancer. The protocol was immunoSEQ multiplex PCR, while the TCRdb copy is restricted to in-frame clones and leaves out a portion. Of 40,000 to 50,000 clones listed, 60% to 80% were seen once; the top ten hold 9.8%. The starting material was peripheral blood, obtained from a patient treated with radiotherapy plus ipilimumab. The receptors were sampled from a human donor with non-small cell lung cancer who had stable disease on radiotherapy plus ipilimumab.

The CDR3 DNA reads as TGCGCCAGCAGCGGAGCCGGTCAAGAGACCCAGTACTTC. It yields the protein CASSGAGQETQYF. The chain has TRBV5-1 and TRBJ2-5; D is unresolved. V lost 4 bases to trimming and J lost 2 bases, with 9 bases between them. The CDR3 has 13 amino acids. Germline V gives CDR1 SGHRS, CDR2 YFSETQ.

The chain employs TRBV7-2 and TRBJ1-1; the D is unclear. CDR1 and CDR2 (germline): SGHTA, FQGNSA. The length of the CDR3 is 14 residues. V was clipped by 0 bases and J by 7 bases, with 12 bases between them. The CDR3 DNA is TGTGCCAGCAGCTTAGCGAGCAGCCAGGATGAAGCTTTCTTT. Protein sequence: CASSLASSQDEAFF.

The V gene is TRBV7-3, the J gene TRBJ1-1; no reliable D call. Trimming took off 3 bases at V and 0 bases at J, with 5 bases between the two ends. This CDR3 contains 13 residues. Per the germline V gene, CDR1 is SGHTA and CDR2 is FQGTGA. DNA for the CDR3: TGTGCCAGCAGCTTTTCGGTGAACACTGAAGCTTTCTTT. Translating it yields CASSFSVNTEAFF.

This sequence joins TRBV23-1 and TRBJ2-7, with D perhaps matching TRBD1 (6 bases). TRBV23-1 is an ORF, and what it does is uncertain. This CDR3 comprises 15 residues. V was cut by 8 bases and J by 0 bases, with 17 bases left in between. As DNA, the CDR3 is TGCGCCAGCGGCGATCCCGGGACAAACTCCTACGAGCAGTACTTC. Protein sequence: CASGDPGTNSYEQYF.

In DNA, the CDR3 is TGCGCCAGCAGGCGCGACTCCTCTGGGTACACTGAAGCTTTCTTT. Protein: CASRRDSSGYTEAFF. The chain recombines TRBV5-1 with TRBJ1-1; unclear D gene. CDR1 is SGHRS, CDR2 YFSETQ, per germline. V was clipped by 5 bases and J by 3 bases, with 17 bases between them. The CDR3 loop spans 15 amino acids.

The chain has TRBV5-1 and TRBJ2-3; the D gene is possibly TRBD1 (6 bases). Between the trimmed V and J ends, which lost 4 bases and 0 bases, there was a span of 12 bases. The CDR3 is made up of 15 amino acids. Germline V gene lookup returns CDR1 SGHRS and CDR2 YFSETQ. CDR3 nucleotide sequence: TGCGCCAGCAGCCCCCGGACAGATAGCACAGATACGCAGTATTTT. Its protein is CASSPRTDSTDTQYF.

The chain carries TRBV2 and TRBJ1-1; 7 positions agree with TRBD1. V shed 5 bases, J shed 5 bases, and the junction held 2 bases outside the gene matches. CDR3 length: 12 amino acids. Germline assignment: CDR1 SNHLY and CDR2 FYNNEI. In DNA, the CDR3 is TGTGCCAGCAGTAGGGGGCGGACTGAAGCTTTCTTT. Translated, it gives CASSRGRTEAFF.

V gene TRBV5-4 combines with J gene TRBJ1-2; 7 nucleotides line up with TRBD1. V was clipped by 5 bases and J by 8 bases; unmatched bases: 15. CDR3 size: 15 residues. Germline V gene data show CDR1 as SGHNT and CDR2 as YYREEE (reference sequence). The CDR3 DNA sequence: TGTGCCAGCAGTTCTATCGGACAGGCTTACCTCGGCTACACCTTC. Protein sequence: CASSSIGQAYLGYTF.

This chain connects TRBV27 to TRBJ2-1, with TRBD2 as a possible D gene (5 bases). V lost 6 bases to trimming and J lost 5 bases, with 17 bases between them. The CDR3 has 15 amino acids. Germline V gene data show CDR1 as MNHEY and CDR2 as SMNVEV (reference sequence). Written as DNA, the CDR3 is TGTGCCAGCAGCGCCCGGGGTCGAGTCAACAATGAGCAGTTCTTC. Translated: CASSARGRVNNEQFF.

The chain employs TRBV9 and TRBJ1-2, with D uncertain. Trimming cost V 1 base and J 0 bases, with 7 bases left between them. The germline V gene encodes CDR1 SGDLS and CDR2 YYNGEE. The CDR3 is made up of 14 amino acids. CDR3 bases: TGTGCCAGCAGCGTATCGTCAGCTAACTATGGCTACACCTTC. It is translated as CASSVSSANYGYTF.

The chain combines TRBV30 with TRBJ1-3; D call uncertain. V lost 1 base, J lost 8 bases, and 12 bases lay in between. Germline V gene lookup returns CDR1 GTSNPN and CDR2 SVGIG (reference sequence). CDR3 length equals 13 residues. CDR3 region: CAWSAGNGYTIYF. CDR3 in DNA: TGTGCCTGGAGTGCCGGGAACGGATACACCATATATTTT.

This clone showed up just a few times. V and J are TRBV4-3 and TRBJ2-5; TRBD1 matches 7 bases. V lost 4 bases to trimming and J lost 1 base; unmatched junction nucleotides: 6. The CDR3 loop spans 15 amino acids. CDR1 and CDR2 (germline): LGHNA, YSLEER. CDR3 sequence: CASSLQGSGQETQYF. CDR3 coding DNA: TGCGCCAGCAGCCTACAGGGGTCAGGCCAAGAGACCCAGTACTTC.

The chain combines TRBV7-8 with TRBJ2-7; D may be TRBD1 (6 bases). Trimming stripped 5 bases from V and 0 bases from J, with 14 bases between. CDR3 size: 15 residues. Germline CDR1 SGHVS, CDR2 FQNEAQ. Here the CDR3 DNA reads TGTGCCAGCAGCCCCAGGACAGCTCACTCCTACGAGCAGTACTTC. This gives the protein CASSPRTAHSYEQYF.